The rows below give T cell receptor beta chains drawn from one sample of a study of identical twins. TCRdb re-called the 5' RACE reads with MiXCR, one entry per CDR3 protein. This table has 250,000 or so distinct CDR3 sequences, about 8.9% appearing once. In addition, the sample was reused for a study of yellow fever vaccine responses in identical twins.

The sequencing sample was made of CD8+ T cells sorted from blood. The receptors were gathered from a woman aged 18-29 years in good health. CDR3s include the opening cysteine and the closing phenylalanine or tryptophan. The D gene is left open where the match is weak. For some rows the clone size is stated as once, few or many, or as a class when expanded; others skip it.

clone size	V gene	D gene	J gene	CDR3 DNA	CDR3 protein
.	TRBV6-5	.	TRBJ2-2	TGTGCCAGCAGTTACTTGATTCCAGACACCGGGGAGCTGTTTTTT	CASSYLIPDTGELFF
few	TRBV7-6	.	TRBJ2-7	TGTGCCAGCAGCTCCCCAATACAGGGTGCCGAGCAGTACTTC	CASSSPIQGAEQYF
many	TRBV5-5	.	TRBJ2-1	TGTGCCAGCAGCGCAGGACTGGGGAACAATGAGCAGTTCTTC	CASSAGLGNNEQFF
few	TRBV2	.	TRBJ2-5	TGTGCCACCAGAGGGTCGGAGGGGGGGCCGCTAGAAGAGACCCAGTACTTC	CATRGSEGGPLEETQYF
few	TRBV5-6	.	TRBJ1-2	TGTGCCAGCAGCTCCTACAAGGACATCTATAACTATGGCTACACCTTC	CASSSYKDIYNYGYTF
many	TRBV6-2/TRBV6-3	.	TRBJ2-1	TGTGCCAGCAGTTTGGCGGGGGCCTCGAATGAGCAGTTCTTC	CASSLAGASNEQFF
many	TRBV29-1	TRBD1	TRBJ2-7	TGCAGCGTTGAAGTTAGGGGACAGGGGGCCTCCTACGAGCAGTACTTC	CSVEVRGQGASYEQYF
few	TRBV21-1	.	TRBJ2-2	TGTGCCAGCACCCCAAAGGGCAGGGTGTATACCGGGGAGCTGTTTTTT	CASTPKGRVYTGELFF
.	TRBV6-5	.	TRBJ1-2	TGTGCCAGCAGTTACTCGAACGGGGGGAACTATGGCTACACCTTC	CASSYSNGGNYGYTF
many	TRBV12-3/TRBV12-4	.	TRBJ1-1	TGTGCCAGCAGTTTAGAAGTACTTTTGAACACTGAAGCTTTCTTT	CASSLEVLLNTEAFF
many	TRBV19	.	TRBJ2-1	TGTGCCAGTAGGTCCTACAATGAGCAGTTCTTC	CASRSYNEQFF
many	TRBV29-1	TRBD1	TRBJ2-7	TGCAGCGTGGCCGACAGGGACCACGAGCAGTACTTC	CSVADRDHEQYF
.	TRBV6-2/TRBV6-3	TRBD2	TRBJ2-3	TGTGCCAGCACCTTCGGACTAGCGGTCACAGATACGCAGTATTTT	CASTFGLAVTDTQYF
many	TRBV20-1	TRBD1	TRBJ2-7	TGCAGTGCTAGTGGGACAGGGAACTACGAGCAGTACTTC	CSASGTGNYEQYF
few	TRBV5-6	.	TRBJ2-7	TGTGCCAGCAGCTTTCAGGTTTCCGAGCAGTACTTC	CASSFQVSEQYF
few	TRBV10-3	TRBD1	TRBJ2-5	TGTGCCACCAGCCAAGGGGACAGCCACCCGGAGACCCAGTACTTC	CATSQGDSHPETQYF
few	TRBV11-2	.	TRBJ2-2	TGTGCCAGCAGCTCAGAATCGGGGATCGGAGAGCTGTTTTTT	CASSSESGIGELFF
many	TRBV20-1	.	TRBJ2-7	TGCAGTGCGCGCCCCACCGGGGCCCTCTCCTACGAGCAGTACTTC	CSARPTGALSYEQYF
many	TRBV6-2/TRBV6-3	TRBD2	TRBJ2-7	TGTGCCAGCAGTTTACTAGCGGGAGCCTCTGAGCAGTACTTC	CASSLLAGASEQYF
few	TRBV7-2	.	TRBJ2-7	TGTGCCAGCAGCTTAACTCCGACAGGATACGAGCAGTACTTC	CASSLTPTGYEQYF
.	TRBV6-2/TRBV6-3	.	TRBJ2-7	TGTGCCAGCAGTTACGAGCCGGGCGCGTACGAGCAGTACTTC	CASSYEPGAYEQYF
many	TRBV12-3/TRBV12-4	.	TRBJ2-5	TGTGCCAGCAGTTTAAACCGATACCAAGAGACCCAGTACTTC	CASSLNRYQETQYF
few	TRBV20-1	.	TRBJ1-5	TGCAGTGCTATCGACATGTCAAATCAGCCCCAGCATTTT	CSAIDMSNQPQHF
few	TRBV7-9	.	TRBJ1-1	TGTGCCAGCAGCATAGGGGCCGGCGCTGAAGCTTTCTTT	CASSIGAGAEAFF
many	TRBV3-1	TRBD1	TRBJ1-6	TGTGCCAGCAGCCAGGGACAGGGAAATTCACCCCTCCACTTT	CASSQGQGNSPLHF
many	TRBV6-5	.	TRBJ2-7	TGTGCCAGCAGTTACCTTTTGGGGGGCGGCGAGCAGTACTTC	CASSYLLGGGEQYF
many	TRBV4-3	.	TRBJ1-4	TGCGCCAGCAGCCAAGTCAGGGTTACTAATGAAAAACTGTTTTTT	CASSQVRVTNEKLFF
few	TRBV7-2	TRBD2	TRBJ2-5	TGTGCCAGCAGCCCCCGCTGGGGTAGCGGGGGAGAAGAGACCCAGTACTTC	CASSPRWGSGGEETQYF
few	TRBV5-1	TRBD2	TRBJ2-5	TGCGCCAGCACCCCGACTAGCGGGGGGGCCGGGTCCGGTGAGACCCAGTACTTC	CASTPTSGGAGSGETQYF
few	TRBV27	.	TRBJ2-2	TGTGCCAGCAGTTTAGGAGGGGCGGAGAACACCGGGGAGCTGTTTTTT	CASSLGGAENTGELFF
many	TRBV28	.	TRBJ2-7	TGTGCCAGCAGTACTAACTCGGGATCGGACGAGCAGTACTTC	CASSTNSGSDEQYF
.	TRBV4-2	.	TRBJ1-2	TGTGCCAGCAGCTCGCAGACCGGGACATCCAGCTATGGCTACACCTTC	CASSSQTGTSSYGYTF
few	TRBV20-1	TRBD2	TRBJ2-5	TGCAGTGCTAGAGATACTAGCGGGAGTGGGCAAGAGACCCAGTACTTC	CSARDTSGSGQETQYF
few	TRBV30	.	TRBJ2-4	TGTGCCTGGAGCGAGAACATCAACATTCAGTACTTC	CAWSENINIQYF
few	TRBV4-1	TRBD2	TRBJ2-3	TGCGCCAGCAGCCAGTTGGTGACTAGCGGGATAGGTATTTCGGCAGATACGCAGTATTTT	CASSQLVTSGIGISADTQYF